Following are 29 T cell receptor beta chains from one sample sequenced in a study of Graves' ophthalmopathy and Graves' hyperthyroidism. RNA transcripts served as template for amplifying TCR beta CDR3 sequences. An initial RT-PCR round employing HTBI primers preceded a second-round multiplex PCR. Via MiXCR, TCRdb re-called the multiplex PCR reads, giving one row per CDR3 protein. The sample includes hundreds of thousands of distinct CDR3 sequences, over 20% seen only once; the top ten take approximately 3%. Sequenced input: peripheral blood. These TCRs come from a woman between 18 and 30 years old with stable Graves' hyperthyroidism.

This clonotype was detected many times. The rearrangement joins TRBV29-1 to TRBJ1-2; D remains ambiguous. This CDR3 spans 15 amino acids. The V end was cut by 0 bases, the J end by 0 bases, with 11 bases between. Per germline, CDR1 SQVTM and CDR2 ANQGSEA. The CDR3 spells CSVEDYEETNYGYTF. The CDR3 DNA is TGCAGCGTTGAAGACTACGAGGAGACTAACTATGGCTACACCTTC.

J is TRBJ1-1 and V is TRBV27, with D uncertain. The ends were cut back, 5 bases at V and 1 base at J, with 20 bases in the middle. This CDR3 comprises 17 residues. Germline lookup yields CDR1 MNHEY and CDR2 SMNVEV (reference sequence). This chain's CDR3 is CASSPRGTRGSNTEAFF. The DNA for the CDR3 is TGTGCCAGCAGTCCAAGAGGCACGCGGGGATCGAACACTGAAGCTTTCTTT.

This clonotype occurred many times. The chain combines TRBV4-3 with TRBJ2-5; 7 nucleotides line up with TRBD2. Losses at the gene ends were 4 bases for V and 5 bases for J; bases not matched to a gene: 7. The germline V gene has CDR1 LGHNA and CDR2 YSLEER. This CDR3 region has 14 residues. The CDR3 region has the DNA TGCGCCAGCAGCCCGGTTGGGGGGGGGGAGACCCAGTACTTC. Translation: CASSPVGGGETQYF.

The chain combines TRBV6-1 with TRBJ1-2; the D is unclear. The ends were cut back, 3 bases at V and 8 bases at J, with 7 bases in the middle. The length of the CDR3 is 11 residues. CDR1 and CDR2 (germline): MNHNS, SASEGT. The CDR3 region is CASSEDGGYTF. In DNA form, the CDR3 reads TGTGCCAGCAGTGAGGACGGCGGCTACACCTTC.

This clonotype has ten or more counts. J is TRBJ1-2 and V is TRBV6-1; D perhaps matches TRBD1 (5 bases). The germline V gene has CDR1 MNHNS and CDR2 SASEGT. The CDR3 sequence is 13 residues long. Trimming pared 7 bases from V and 8 bases from J, leaving 17 bases between. CDR3 loop: CASTPAGTGGYTF. CDR3 bases: TGTGCCAGCACCCCTGCGGGGACCGGCGGCTACACCTTC.

This clonotype was observed many times. This chain connects TRBV7-2 to TRBJ2-5; D may match TRBD1 or TRBD2 (7 bases each). Trimming took off 1 base at V and 4 bases at J, with 16 bases between the two ends. Germline CDR1 is SGHTA and CDR2 is FQGNSA. The CDR3 length is 16 residues. DNA for the CDR3: TGTGCCAGCAGCTTAGTGGGGGGAGGGGGCGTAGAGACCCAGTACTTC. Protein product: CASSLVGGGGVETQYF.

This clonotype is medium-sized by share. V usage is TRBV2 and J usage is TRBJ1-2; D gene uncertain. The ends were cut back, 6 bases at V and 6 bases at J, with 11 bases in the middle. CDR1 SNHLY and CDR2 FYNNEI come from the germline V gene. The CDR3 is made up of 12 amino acids. CDR3: CASRRDFDGYTF. In nucleotides, the CDR3 is TGTGCCAGCAGGAGGGATTTCGATGGCTACACCTTC.

J is TRBJ2-5 and V is TRBV12-3 or TRBV12-4; D is perhaps TRBD1 or TRBD2 (5 bases each). The CDR3 extends over 13 amino acids. The V end lost 6 bases, the J end lost 1 base, and 9 bases lay between the germline ends. CDR3 in amino acids: CASRPGSQETQYF. CDR3 in DNA: TGTGCCAGCAGACCAGGGAGCCAAGAGACCCAGTACTTC.

This clonotype was seen at least ten times. The chain uses TRBV7-3 and TRBJ2-2, with 9 bases matching TRBD2. Trimming removed 5 bases from V and 3 bases from J; junction bases left unmatched: 10. The CDR3 runs to 17 residues. Germline V gives CDR1 SGHTA, CDR2 FQGTGA. The CDR3 sequence is CASSPTRLAVYTGELFF. The CDR3 nucleotides are TGTGCCAGCAGCCCCACCCGACTAGCGGTGTACACCGGGGAGCTGTTTTTT.

This clonotype was picked up many times. The chain recombines TRBV14 with TRBJ1-6; D is perhaps TRBD1 (6 bases). CDR1 is SGHDN and CDR2 is FVKESK in the germline V gene. The CDR3 contains 14 residues. The ends were cut back, 1 base at V and 7 bases at J, with 8 bases in the middle. Here the CDR3 reads CASSQVQGNSPLHF. Here the CDR3 DNA reads TGTGCCAGCAGCCAAGTTCAGGGGAATTCACCCCTCCACTTT.

The sample holds many counts of this clonotype. The chain employs TRBV12-3 or TRBV12-4 and TRBJ1-1, with D possibly matching TRBD1 (5 bases). The V and J ends lost 3 bases and 7 bases respectively, with 12 bases between them. The CDR3 runs 13 residues. CDR3: CASSFRGVGEAFF. The CDR3 coding sequence is TGTGCCAGCAGTTTTCGGGGGGTTGGTGAAGCTTTCTTT.

This clonotype has a count of ten or more. This chain links TRBV12-5 with TRBJ1-2, with D maybe TRBD1 (5 bases). Germline CDR1 LGHNT, CDR2 FRNRAP. This CDR3 is built from 17 residues. Trimming pared 1 base from V and 5 bases from J, leaving 20 bases between. The CDR3 DNA follows: TGTGCTAGTGGTTTGGCCACCTACAGGTCTATACAATATGGCTACACCTTC. Its translation is CASGLATYRSIQYGYTF.

This clonotype was recorded many times. In DNA, the CDR3 is TGCAGCGTTGAAGTTGCGTCTAGACTAGCGGCCGCCTACGAGCAGTACTTC. Protein: CSVEVASRLAAAYEQYF. V is TRBV29-1 and J is TRBJ2-7; 9 bases are shared with TRBD2. Per the germline V gene, CDR1 is SQVTM and CDR2 is ANQGSEA. The CDR3 runs to 17 residues. Trimming at V came to 1 base and at J to 2 bases, leaving 12 bases not matched to a gene.

This clonotype was picked up many times. The CDR3: CASSLASGRPTGELFF. For the CDR3, the DNA is TGTGCCAGCAGTTTGGCCAGCGGGAGGCCCACCGGGGAGCTGTTTTTT. This sequence joins TRBV12-3 or TRBV12-4 and TRBJ2-2; 9 bases align to TRBD2. The CDR3 runs 16 residues. V trimming: 3 bases; J trimming: 4 bases; junction bases outside the gene matches: 6.

This clonotype has a count of ten or more. The V call is TRBV12-3 or TRBV12-4, the J call TRBJ2-7, with D maybe TRBD2 (5 bases). This CDR3 is built from 16 residues. Trimming left V 0 bases short and J 1 base short, with 13 bases between. The CDR3 nucleotides are TGTGCCAGCAGTTTAGCGCTCGGGGTCGCATCCTACGAGCAGTACTTC. It encodes CASSLALGVASYEQYF.

This clonotype has at least ten counts. This sequence joins TRBV27 and TRBJ2-7, with TRBD1 matching over 7 bases. V dropped 3 bases and J dropped 5; count of bases not matched to a gene: 7. The length of the CDR3 is 14 residues. CDR1 and CDR2 (germline): MNHEY, SMNVEV (reference sequence). CDR3 residues: CASSLRWQGDEQYF. The CDR3 coding sequence is TGTGCCAGCAGTTTGCGTTGGCAGGGGGACGAGCAGTACTTC.

The table lists this clonotype with many counts. CDR3 in DNA: TGTGCCAGCAGTTGGCTGTCGACAGGGAGCTCCTACGAGCAGTACTTC. Translating gives CASSWLSTGSSYEQYF. V usage is TRBV6-2 or TRBV6-3 and J usage is TRBJ2-7, with 7 nucleotides matching TRBD1. The CDR3 sequence is 16 residues long. CDR1 and CDR2 from the germline V gene are MNHEY and SVGEGT. J gave up 0 bases and V 4 bases, and 9 bases lay outside the gene matches.

V and J are TRBV29-1 and TRBJ2-5, with no clear D. CDR3 length equals 16 residues. CDR1 is SQVTM, CDR2 ANQGSEA, per germline. V was trimmed by 4 bases and J by 0 bases, leaving 18 bases between them. CDR3 region: CSVGVLPGSYQETQYF. The CDR3 DNA follows: TGCAGCGTTGGTGTCCTTCCAGGTTCTTACCAAGAGACCCAGTACTTC.

This clonotype was seen at least ten times. The chain carries TRBV7-9 and TRBJ1-1, with D unresolved. Trimming stripped 2 bases from V and 1 base from J, with 8 bases between. The CDR3 is 14 amino acids. Germline CDR1 is SEHNR and CDR2 is FQNEAQ (reference sequence). As DNA, the CDR3 is TGTGCCAGCAGCTTAATAGCAGCGAACACTGAAGCTTTCTTT. This encodes CASSLIAANTEAFF.

The chain recombines TRBV7-9 with TRBJ2-2; no firm D call. With 5 bases removed from V and 4 bases from J, the gap between germline ends came to 11 bases. The germline V gene has CDR1 SEHNR and CDR2 FQNEAQ (reference sequence). The CDR3 totals 14 residues. CDR3 sequence: CASSIERATGELFF. The CDR3 coding sequence is TGTGCCAGCAGCATAGAACGGGCCACCGGGGAGCTGTTTTTT.

This clonotype showed up many times. V is TRBV5-1 and J is TRBJ1-2, with D possibly being TRBD1 (5 bases). CDR3 size: 13 residues. Germline CDR1 is SGHRS and CDR2 is YFSETQ. V was cut by 1 base and J by 2 bases, with 6 bases left in between. This CDR3 reads CASSLHRNYGYTF. In DNA, the CDR3 is TGCGCCAGCAGCTTGCACAGGAACTATGGCTACACCTTC.

By share, this clonotype ranks as medium-sized. The chain has TRBV12-3 or TRBV12-4 and TRBJ1-1; D gene unclear. The CDR3 loop spans 13 amino acids. V was cut by 3 bases and J by 1 base, with 6 bases left in between. CDR3 bases: TGTGCCAGCAGTTTGGGCCCGAACACTGAAGCTTTCTTT. Amino acids: CASSLGPNTEAFF.

This clonotype was recorded at least ten times. The V gene is TRBV5-1, the J gene TRBJ2-7, with TRBD1 matching over 8 bases. Losses at the gene ends were 0 bases for V and 4 bases for J; bases not matched to a gene: 6. The CDR3 is 15 residues long. Germline V lookup: CDR1 SGHRS, CDR2 YFSETQ. This chain's CDR3 is CASSLVSGGAYEQYF. In DNA, the CDR3 is TGCGCCAGCAGCTTGGTGTCAGGGGGCGCTTACGAGCAGTACTTC. Drawing the rest from reference TRBV5-1 and TRBJ2-7, the complete variable domain is KAGVTQTPRYLIKTRGQQVTLSCSPISGHRSVSWYQQTPGQGLQFLFEYFSETQRNKGNFPGRFSGRQFSNSRSEMNVSTLELGDSALYLCASSLVSGGAYEQYFGPGTRLTVT.

This clonotype was detected ten times or more. The chain is built from TRBV10-3 and TRBJ2-7, with D tentatively TRBD2 (6 bases). V was pared by 8 bases and J by 4 bases, with 21 bases between. The CDR3 totals 15 residues. Germline-derived CDR1 and CDR2 are ENHRY and SYGVKD. Written as DNA, the CDR3 is TGTGCCATCCGCGATCCCAACGGGAGCCTTTACGAGCAGTACTTC. It translates to CAIRDPNGSLYEQYF.

The chain couples TRBV28 to TRBJ1-2; D gene unclear. Deletions cut 3 bases from V and 5 bases from J, with 7 bases between. CDR3 length: 12 amino acids. Germline V gives CDR1 MDHEN, CDR2 SYDVKM. The CDR3 DNA reads TGTGCCAGCAGTTTTGAAAGATATGGCTACACCTTC. Its protein is CASSFERYGYTF.

This clonotype was recorded at least ten times. V is TRBV10-3 and J is TRBJ2-2; D gene ambiguous. The V gene's germline CDR1 is ENHRY and CDR2 SYGVKD. V was pared by 2 bases and J by 3 bases, with 7 bases between. CDR3 length: 14 amino acids. The CDR3: CAISEGFYTGELFF. CDR3 in DNA: TGTGCCATCAGTGAGGGTTTCTACACCGGGGAGCTGTTTTTT.

This clonotype was seen repeatedly, ten times or more. This chain uses TRBV6-2 or TRBV6-3 with TRBJ2-5; 12 bases are shared with TRBD2. Unmatched junction bases numbered 4, after V lost 0 bases and J lost 5 bases. Germline CDR1 is MNHEY and CDR2 is SVGEGT. CDR3 length: 16 residues. This CDR3 reads CASSYSRLAGVETQYF. The CDR3 bases are TGTGCCAGCAGTTACTCCCGACTAGCGGGAGTGGAGACCCAGTACTTC.

This clonotype was counted ten times or more. The genes are TRBV20-1 and TRBJ2-2; possibly TRBD1 for D (5 bases). V lost 5 bases, J lost 5 bases, and 21 bases lay in between. Germline CDR1 is DFQATT and CDR2 is SNEGSKA (reference sequence). This CDR3 spans 16 amino acids. Here the CDR3 reads CSAPNYRMAETGELFF. CDR3 DNA sequence: TGCAGTGCTCCGAATTACAGGATGGCGGAGACCGGGGAGCTGTTTTTT.

The V and J genes are TRBV5-5 and TRBJ1-3, with D perhaps matching TRBD1 (5 bases). This CDR3 comprises 15 residues. Germline CDR1 SGHKS, CDR2 YYEKEE (reference sequence). The V gene lost 0 bases and the J gene lost 0 bases, with 7 bases spanning the gap. The CDR3: CASSLAQGSGNTIYF. The CDR3 bases are TGTGCCAGCAGCTTGGCCCAGGGCTCTGGAAACACCATATATTTT. Looking up the rest from reference TRBV5-5 and TRBJ1-3 gives the full variable domain: DAGVTQSPTHLIKTRGQQVTLRCSPISGHKSVSWYQQVLGQGPQFIFQYYEKEERGRGNFPDRFSARQFPNYSSELNVNALLLGDSALYLCASSLAQGSGNTIYFGEGSWLTVV.